This T cell receptor beta chain was recovered during a study of CD4 T cells in relation to SARS-CoV-2 and coronaviruses. Across the whole study: The restricting HLA molecule for shared crossreactive spike epitopes was mapped.

Study-level points and caveats: In roughly 60% of donors, memory CD4+ clonotypes crossrecognized SARS-CoV-2 and at least one common cold coronavirus spike. The assay detects memory recall responses, not culture-primed primary responses.

CD4+ T cells from unexposed donors were obtained before the COVID-19 pandemic (2011-2018). TCRdb keeps only in-frame clones here, not all; method: immunoSEQ multiplex PCR. The sample includes approximately 59,000 clones, about 90% of them seen just once. Comment on this clone: What it binds is unknown.

Trimming stripped 4 bases from V and 5 bases from J, with 22 bases between. There are 17 residues in the CDR3. The V gene's germline CDR1 is SGHRS and CDR2 YFSETQ. This chain joins TRBV5-1 and TRBJ1-3; D gene ambiguous. The sample taken for sequencing was memory CD4+ T cells from PBMCs. The clonotype was recovered from a human donor in good health. CDR3 protein: CASSPAELGSMRNTIYF. CDR3 nucleotides: TGCGCCAGCAGCCCCGCCGAGTTGGGTTCAATGAGAAACACCATATATTTT.